Detailed here is one T cell receptor (beta chain). Its antigen remains undetermined. No clone much larger than this one lies a single base away; base qualities are absent. The library relied on the immunoSEQ multiplex PCR assay. For TCR sequencing, RNA was extracted from every sample and reverse transcribed into cDNA to serve as template. SuperScript III was used to make first-strand cDNA, primed with a 2:1 mix of oligo-dT and random hexamers. A synthetic immune receptor repertoire was used to measure amplification bias, and any remaining bias was corrected computationally. Processing in the source paper ran as follows. After raw reads were preprocessed to remove errors, the CDR3 was defined following IMGT conventions as running from the conserved cysteine to phenylalanine. To get clonality, Shannon entropy was normalized by log2 of the number of productive unique TCRs and the result was subtracted from 1. Scalp TCRbeta sequences were cross-referenced with sorted blood CD4 and CD8 repertoires so that the CD4 or CD8 identity of scalp clones could be inferred. TCRdb took this table from immuneACCESS and kept in-frame rearrangements with V and J called. Such tables lack part of the clones; where checked against another copy, unresolved V genes explain under half of the gap, and the rest is unexplained. V, J and clone size reflect that table, while D and trimming were determined from the DNA. The sample contains 130,000 to 150,000 clones, approximately 85% of them found a single time. The ten largest clones take up 20% to 25% of the sample.

This sample is part of a study of CD8+ T cells in alopecia areata (dated by TCRdb to the late 2010s). In terms of the full investigation: Treated patients were enrolled in an open-label pilot trial of oral tofacitinib, 5 to 10 mg twice daily, for moderate-to-severe alopecia areata. Tofacitinib was given for 6 to 18 months, followed by 6 months of follow-up off drug to assess delayed response and recurrence. The SALT score, which quantifies the percentage of affected scalp surface area, was used to measure disease severity in treated patients. The study used high-throughput TCRbeta sequencing to examine T cell clonal expansion in alopecia areata, in both the C3H/HeJ mouse model and human patients. On the human side, TCRbeta sequencing was run on scalp tissue and on sorted CD4+ and CD8+ peripheral blood T cells from healthy controls and from alopecia areata patients with either patchy or totalis/universalis disease. Patients on tofacitinib were biopsied at baseline and after 4 and 24 weeks of treatment, and several of the patients also had a later scalp biopsy. Scalp clonality was compared across normal scalp (n=4), patchy alopecia areata scalp (n=8), and alopecia totalis/universalis scalp (n=8). The RNA source kit depended on sample type: the PAXgene miRNA kit for fixed scalp, the miRNeasy kit for PBMCs, and the RNeasy kit for mouse skin. TCRbeta CDR3 regions were amplified by immunoSEQ multiplex PCR using 35 Vbeta forward and 13 Jbeta reverse primers.

From the germline V gene (reference sequence), CDR1 is GTSNPN and CDR2 is SVGIG. V is cut by 2 bases and J by 4 bases, and the space between the germline ends is 11 bases. From the cysteine up to the phenylalanine, the CDR3 has a length of 13 residues. Of all the DNA, just the CDR3 is kept, 39 bases in frame from base 1. Per the publication, the time point label means: roughly 27 days on oral tofacitinib. The treatment or condition label, as the study defines it: oral pan-JAK inhibitor, 5-10 mg twice daily. Peripheral blood and lesional scalp punch biopsies were obtained from patients with alopecia areata. PBMCs were separated by density centrifugation and stained for CD3, CD4 and CD8, after which CD4+ and CD8+ T cells were sorted on a FACSAria. What the research found in general, with its limitations: Shared TCR sequences between patients were less evident than in mice, which may be partly attributable to HLA diversity in the patient population. During tofacitinib treatment, many expanded lesional clones remained in scalp and blood, and this persistence may partly explain relapse after treatment is stopped. Because the treated cohort was small and had only one nonresponder, larger studies are needed to examine links between baseline CD8+ expansion and response. With tofacitinib, both scalp clonality and the number of expanded CD8+ clones among the top 100 scalp clones went down significantly. Unlike mouse skin, where gammadelta T cells dominate, normal human skin contains resident alphabeta T cells that get sequenced too, which complicates analysis of the scalp TCR repertoire. Compared with normal scalp, lesional scalp, particularly in alopecia totalis/universalis, had higher clonality and more expanded CD8+ clones, which suggests antigenic drive.

In this chain, TRBV30 is recombined with TRBJ1-1; no D gene is confidently identified. The sequencing here drew on CD8+ T cells sorted from blood, taken at week 4, from a patient treated with tofacitinib. The source is a human donor with alopecia areata. The nucleotide sequence is given as TGTGCCTGGAGTCTGGACTCCAGCACTGAAGCTTTCTTT. Translated, it reads CAWSLDSSTEAFF. Reference TRBV30 and TRBJ1-1 genes cover what lies past the CDR3, so the full variable domain is SQTIHQWPATLVQPVGSPLSLECTVEGTSNPNLYWYRQAAGRGLQLLFYSVGIGQISSEVPQNLSASRPQDRQFILSSKKLLLSDSGFYLCAWSLDSSTEAFFGQGTRLTVV.